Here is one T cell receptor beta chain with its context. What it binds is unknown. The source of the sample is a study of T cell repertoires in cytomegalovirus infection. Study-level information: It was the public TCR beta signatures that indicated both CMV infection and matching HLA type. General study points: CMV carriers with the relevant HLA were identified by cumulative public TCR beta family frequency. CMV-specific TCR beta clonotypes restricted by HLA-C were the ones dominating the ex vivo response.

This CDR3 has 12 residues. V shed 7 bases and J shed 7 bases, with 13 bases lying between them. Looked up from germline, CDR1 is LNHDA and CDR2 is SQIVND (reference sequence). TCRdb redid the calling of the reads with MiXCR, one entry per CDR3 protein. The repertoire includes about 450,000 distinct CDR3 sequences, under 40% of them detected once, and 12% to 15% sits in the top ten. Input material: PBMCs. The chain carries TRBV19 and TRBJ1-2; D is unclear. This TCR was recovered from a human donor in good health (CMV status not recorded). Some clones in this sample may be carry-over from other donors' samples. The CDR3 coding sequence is TGTGCCAGTATTGAATCTTTGCCTGGCTACACCTTC. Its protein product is CASIESLPGYTF.